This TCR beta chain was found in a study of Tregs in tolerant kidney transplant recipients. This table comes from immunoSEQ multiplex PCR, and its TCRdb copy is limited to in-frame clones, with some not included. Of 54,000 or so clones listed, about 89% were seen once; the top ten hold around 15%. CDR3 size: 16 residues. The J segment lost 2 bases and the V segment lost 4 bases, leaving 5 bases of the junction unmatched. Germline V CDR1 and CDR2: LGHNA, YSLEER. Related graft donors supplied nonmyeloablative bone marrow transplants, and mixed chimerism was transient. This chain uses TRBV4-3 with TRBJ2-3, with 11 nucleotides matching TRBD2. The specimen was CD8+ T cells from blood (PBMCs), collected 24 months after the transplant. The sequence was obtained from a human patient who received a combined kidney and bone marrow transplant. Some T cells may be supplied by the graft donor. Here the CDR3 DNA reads TGCGCCAGCAGCCGATTGACTAGCGGGAACACAGATACGCAGTATTTT. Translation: CASSRLTSGNTDTQYF.